This TCR beta chain was sequenced in a study of identical twins. TCRdb itself ran the 5' RACE reads through MiXCR, one entry per CDR3 protein. The sample has 500,000 to 550,000 distinct CDR3 sequences; about a fifth are singletons. Germline V CDR1 and CDR2: LGHNA, YNFKEQ. V gave up 8 bases and J gave up 4 bases, with 14 bases separating them. The CDR3 has 13 amino acids. These same data were also listed under a study on yellow fever vaccine responses in identical twins.

Sequences were obtained from CD4+ T cells sorted from blood. The V gene is TRBV4-2, the J gene TRBJ2-5; either TRBD1 or TRBD2 may supply D (5 bases each). This receptor was obtained from a woman aged 18-29 years in good health. This chain's CDR3 is CASGDGVRETQYF. DNA for the CDR3: TGTGCCAGCGGGGACGGAGTTCGAGAGACCCAGTACTTC.